The clone carrying this T cell receptor (beta chain) occurred once. Its antigen remains unknown. This sample was included in a study of PD-1 blockade in classical Hodgkin lymphoma. The study's findings and limits: Nothing has yet pinned down what causes the repertoire differences, possibly disease activity or prior therapy. Baseline TCR diversity was reportedly lower in newly diagnosed patients than in healthy donors. It was reported as lower still in relapsed/refractory patients.

Trimming stripped 4 bases from V and 3 bases from J, with 12 bases between. This CDR3 comprises 15 residues. Looked up from germline, CDR1 is MDHEN and CDR2 is SYDVKM. The method was immunoSEQ multiplex PCR; TCRdb's version includes in-frame clones alone and lacks a portion of them. The data show about 3,200 clones, 70% seen once. Time point indicated: newly diagnosed, previously untreated cHL patient sample. Negative selection with magnets was how CD8+ T cells were isolated from the thawed PBMCs. Newly diagnosed, untreated classical Hodgkin lymphoma PBMCs provided comparison. The source of this sequence is a human donor with classical Hodgkin lymphoma. What was sequenced was CD8+ T cells from blood. The genes are TRBV28 and TRBJ1-4; D remains unclear. CDR3 sequence: CASSSDRDPNEKLFF. The CDR3 nucleotides are TGTGCCAGCAGTTCGGACCGCGACCCTAATGAAAAACTGTTTTTT.